The 13 T cell receptor beta chains below all came from one sample that was sequenced in a study of OX40 agonist ivuxolimab in advanced cancers. The assay was immunoSEQ multiplex PCR, and TCRdb's table has in-frame clones only and misses some. In the table there are about 78,000 clones, roughly 84% of which are singletons. The sample here was CD4+ or CD8+ T cells sorted from blood, taken in a trial of the OX40 agonist ivuxolimab. Every receptor here comes from an adult with an advanced solid tumor such as melanoma, head and neck, liver or kidney cancer.

The chain employs TRBV10-3 and TRBJ2-7; 10 bases agree with TRBD2. V shed 5 bases, J shed 1 base, and the junction held 17 bases outside the gene matches. Germline V gene data show CDR1 as ENHRY and CDR2 as SYGVKD. This CDR3 has 19 residues. The CDR3, as DNA: TGTGCCATCAGTTCCCCTCAGATAGCGGGAGGAGGTTTTTCCTACGAGCAGTACTTC. Translation gives CAISSPQIAGGGFSYEQYF.

The chain links TRBV7-9 to TRBJ2-5; 9 nucleotides align to TRBD2. The V and J ends lost 4 bases and 4 bases, in that order; junction bases with no gene match: 4. The germline V gene encodes CDR1 SEHNR and CDR2 FQNEAQ (reference sequence). This CDR3 is 14 amino acids long. The CDR3: CASSSRRGGETQYF. CDR3 nucleotide sequence: TGTGCCAGCAGCTCCCGGCGGGGGGGAGAGACCCAGTACTTC. Full variable domain (remainder filled in from reference TRBV7-9 and TRBJ2-5): DTGVSQNPRHKITKRGQNVTFRCDPISEHNRLYWYRQTLGQGPEFLTYFQNEAQLEKSRLLSDRFSAERPKGSFSTLEIQRTEQGDSAMYLCASSSRRGGETQYFGPGTRLLVL.

V is TRBV19 and J is TRBJ2-1; D gene ambiguous. Germline-derived CDR1 and CDR2 are LNHDA and SQIVND (reference sequence). The CDR3 runs 12 residues. Deletions cut 6 bases from V and 4 bases from J, with 7 bases between. This CDR3 is CASRSFYNEQFF. CDR3 bases: TGTGCCAGTAGGTCCTTTTACAATGAGCAGTTCTTC.

The genes are TRBV5-5 and TRBJ2-7, with 7 nucleotides matching TRBD2. This CDR3 has 16 amino acids. Losses at the gene ends were 4 bases for V and 2 bases for J; bases not matched to a gene: 12. Germline lookup yields CDR1 SGHKS and CDR2 YYEKEE (reference sequence). The CDR3: CASSLEVLAAPYEQYF. The CDR3 DNA reads as TGTGCCAGCAGCCTCGAGGTTCTAGCGGCCCCCTACGAGCAGTACTTC.

The V call is TRBV11-2, the J call TRBJ2-1; D remains ambiguous. CDR3 size: 11 residues. The germline V and J ends were trimmed by 2 bases and 9 bases, with 5 bases remaining between them. Germline V gene sequence: CDR1 SGHAT, CDR2 FQNNGV. The CDR3 is CASSLWGEQFF. CDR3 nucleotide sequence: TGTGCCAGCAGCTTATGGGGTGAGCAGTTCTTC.

The chain has TRBV19 and TRBJ1-3; D is unclear. Trimming took 5 bases from V and 0 from J, leaving 11 bases between them. In germline, CDR1 is LNHDA, CDR2 SQIVND (reference sequence). The CDR3 runs to 15 residues. The CDR3 spells CASSLNGISGNTIYF. CDR3 nucleotide sequence: TGTGCCAGTAGTCTAAACGGGATCTCTGGAAACACCATATATTTT. The variable domain in full, completed from reference TRBV19 and TRBJ1-3, reads DGGITQSPKYLFRKEGQNVTLSCEQNLNHDAMYWYRQDPGQGLRLIYYSQIVNDFQKGDIAEGYSVSREKKESFPLTVTSAQKNPTAFYLCASSLNGISGNTIYFGEGSWLTVV.

In its sample, this clone was seen a few times. The V and J genes are TRBV5-1 and TRBJ1-1; 8 bases agree with TRBD1. The CDR3 runs to 14 residues. Looked up from germline, CDR1 is SGHRS and CDR2 is YFSETQ. The junction had 8 bases not matched to a gene; V was cut back by 6 bases and J by 4 bases. This CDR3 reads CASTVITGGTEAFF. The CDR3, as DNA: TGCGCCAGCACCGTTATCACAGGGGGCACTGAAGCTTTCTTT.

The V and J genes are TRBV10-3 and TRBJ2-7, with D tentatively TRBD2 (8 bases). The V gene lost 10 bases and the J gene lost 5 bases, with 21 bases spanning the gap. CDR3 size: 14 residues. The germline V gene has CDR1 ENHRY and CDR2 SYGVKD. CDR3 bases: TGTGCCACCCGACAGGGCCCCGGGGGGGACGAGCAGTACTTC. As protein: CATRQGPGGDEQYF.

This clone was recorded a few times. The chain uses TRBV18 and TRBJ2-3; weak D call: TRBD1 (6 bases). The CDR3 consists of 17 residues. Germline CDR1 reads KGHSH; CDR2 reads LQKENI. Between the trimmed V and J ends, which lost 7 bases and 0 bases, there was a span of 20 bases. CDR3 DNA: TGTGCCAGCTATACTAACAGGGAACCTCCTAGCACAGATACGCAGTATTTT. It yields the protein CASYTNREPPSTDTQYF. Filled out from reference TRBV18 and TRBJ2-3, the complete variable domain reads NAGVMQNPRHLVRRRGQEARLRCSPMKGHSHVYWYRQLPEEGLKFMVYLQKENIIDESGMPKERFSAEFPKEGPSILRIQQVVRGDSAAYFCASYTNREPPSTDTQYFGPGTRLTVL.

The V gene is TRBV6-5, the J gene TRBJ2-1; D uncertain. From germline, CDR1 is MNHEY and CDR2 SVGAGI. There are 13 residues in the CDR3. V was clipped by 4 bases and J by 9 bases, with 13 bases between them. CDR3 DNA sequence: TGTGCCAGCAGTTCGCCCCGTTGGGCTGAGCAGTTCTTC. This gives the protein CASSSPRWAEQFF.

V usage is TRBV29-1 and J usage is TRBJ2-5; D might be TRBD1 (6 bases). Between the trimmed V and J ends, which lost 4 bases and 5 bases, there was a span of 17 bases. Germline-derived CDR1 and CDR2 are SQVTM and ANQGSEA. The length of the CDR3 is 14 residues. CDR3 residues: CSVVQGTLGETQYF. CDR3 nucleotide sequence: TGCAGCGTTGTACAGGGTACTCTCGGTGAGACCCAGTACTTC.

This clone was picked up one time. The chain is built from TRBV7-8 and TRBJ2-7, with 7 bases aligning to TRBD2. This CDR3 comprises 13 residues. The germline V gene has CDR1 SGHVS and CDR2 FQNEAQ. Unmatched junction bases numbered 9, after V lost 10 bases and J lost 3 bases. The CDR3 sequence: CATGPAGDYEQYF. CDR3 DNA: TGTGCCACCGGCCCTGCGGGAGACTACGAGCAGTACTTC.

This clone was counted only a few times. The gene calls are TRBV7-8 and TRBJ1-5, with no clear D. Germline CDR1 reads SGHVS; CDR2 reads FQNEAQ. This CDR3 contains 14 residues. V shed 6 bases and J shed 5 bases, with 14 bases lying between them. CDR3 residues: CASSLGIYDQPQHF. CDR3 sequence (DNA): TGTGCCAGCAGTCTCGGGATTTATGATCAGCCCCAGCATTTT.